This T cell receptor beta chain was retrieved from a study of radiotherapy plus CTLA-4 blockade in lung cancer. Patients with chemo-refractory metastatic non-small-cell lung cancer received focal radiation plus CTLA-4 blockade with ipilimumab. The J segment lost 4 bases and the V segment lost 3 bases, leaving 6 bases of the junction unmatched. Per the germline V gene, CDR1 is LNHDA and CDR2 is SQIVND (reference sequence). The CDR3 consists of 14 residues. Some clones are missing from TCRdb's copy, which holds only in-frame ones; the method was immunoSEQ multiplex PCR. The table records 51,000 or so clones, approximately 90% of them present only once. Overall study findings and caveats: Blood saw expansion of tumor-derived TCR clones after radiotherapy plus ipilimumab. Response, reportedly, was best predicted by interferon-beta along with early blood T cell clone dynamics.

Turning to this clone: As yet, its antigen is unknown.

The sequence came from a human donor with non-small cell lung cancer whose response to radiotherapy plus ipilimumab could not be evaluated. The specimen was peripheral blood, collected from a patient treated with radiotherapy plus ipilimumab. The gene calls are TRBV19 and TRBJ2-7; 7 bases are a match to TRBD2. DNA of the CDR3: TGTGCCAGTAGTATTGGCGGGAGACCGTACGAGCAGTACTTC. It yields the protein CASSIGGRPYEQYF.